This entry lists 16 T cell receptor beta chains sequenced from one sample in a study of CD8 T cells in ankylosing spondylitis. TCRdb reprocessed the 5' RACE reads with MiXCR, giving one entry per CDR3 protein. Of under 170,000 distinct CDR3 sequences listed, 40% to 50% are singletons. Sequencing was performed on synovial fluid, either unsorted or a sorted T cell fraction (not recorded which). The receptor set was obtained from a male donor with ankylosing spondylitis.

This clonotype was seen more than once but under ten times. The CDR3 nucleotides are TGTGCCAGCAGTTTAGGGTTCAAGCGGCTGGGCACCGGGGAGCTGTTTTTT. This encodes CASSLGFKRLGTGELFF. The chain recombines TRBV12-3 or TRBV12-4 with TRBJ2-2; tentatively, D is TRBD2 (5 bases). The CDR3 totals 17 residues. V lost 1 base, J lost 4 bases, and 16 bases lay in between.

The chain joins TRBV7-9 to TRBJ2-1, with 12 bases matching TRBD2. Trimming cost V 5 bases and J 1 base; bases outside gene matches: 3. Germline lookup yields CDR1 SEHNR and CDR2 FQNEAQ (reference sequence). This CDR3 has 16 residues. The CDR3 bases are TGTGCCAGCAGCCCGACTAGCGGGGGATCCTACAATGAGCAGTTCTTC. This gives the protein CASSPTSGGSYNEQFF.

V gene TRBV3-1 combines with J gene TRBJ2-3; 11 nucleotides match TRBD2. The CDR3 runs 17 residues. The V gene's germline CDR1 is LGHDT and CDR2 YNNKEL (reference sequence). Losses at the gene ends were 4 bases for V and 2 bases for J; bases not matched to a gene: 8. The CDR3 protein is CASSPRLAGLNTDTQYF. CDR3 DNA sequence: TGTGCCAGCAGCCCGAGACTAGCGGGGTTGAACACAGATACGCAGTATTTT.

The chain combines TRBV27 with TRBJ1-2; D gene ambiguous. This CDR3 is 13 amino acids long. Deletions cut 8 bases from V and 0 bases from J, with 10 bases between. CDR1 is MNHEY and CDR2 is SMNVEV in the germline V gene (reference sequence). The CDR3 region is CASRSYSNYGYTF. The CDR3 DNA reads TGTGCCAGCCGCAGCTACTCTAACTATGGCTACACCTTC.

The V call is TRBV25-1, the J call TRBJ1-1, with D perhaps TRBD1 (6 bases). Trimming cost V 9 bases and J 1 base, with 9 bases left between them. The CDR3 consists of 12 residues. The V gene's germline CDR1 is MGHDK and CDR2 SYGVNS. CDR3 bases: TGTGCCAGTCAGACAGGGAACACTGAAGCTTTCTTT. Translated, it gives CASQTGNTEAFF.

The chain couples TRBV12-5 to TRBJ2-1; D gene ambiguous. CDR3 length: 12 amino acids. Deletions cut 1 base from V and 7 bases from J, with 5 bases between. In germline, CDR1 is LGHNT, CDR2 FRNRAP. CDR3 sequence reads: CASGLAVNEQFF. The DNA of the CDR3 is TGTGCTAGTGGTTTGGCGGTAAATGAGCAGTTCTTC.

The V gene is TRBV4-2, the J gene TRBJ2-7; D unresolved. CDR1 and CDR2 from the germline V gene are LGHNA and YNFKEQ. The ends were cut back, 0 bases at V and 2 bases at J, with 14 bases in the middle. The CDR3 spans 16 residues. As DNA, the CDR3 is TGTGCCAGCAGCCAAGATGGTATCGAACAGACCTACGAGCAGTACTTC. Encoded protein: CASSQDGIEQTYEQYF.

The gene calls are TRBV7-8 and TRBJ1-5, with 7 bases identical to TRBD1. The germline V gene has CDR1 SGHVS and CDR2 FQNEAQ. This CDR3 region has 17 residues. Trimming at V came to 4 bases and at J to 0 bases, leaving 9 bases not matched to a gene. CDR3 region: CASSWLMTGTSNQPQHF. The CDR3 bases are TGTGCCAGCAGCTGGCTGATGACAGGGACTAGCAATCAGCCCCAGCATTTT.

The rearrangement joins TRBV4-1 to TRBJ2-4, with D possibly being TRBD2 (5 bases). Per the germline V gene, CDR1 is MGHRA and CDR2 is YSYEKL. This CDR3 is built from 16 residues. V was clipped by 4 bases and J by 0 bases, with 13 bases between them. The CDR3 nucleotides are TGCGCCAGCAGCCCGACGGACGGGATAGCCAAAAACATTCAGTACTTC. As protein: CASSPTDGIAKNIQYF.

The CDR3 region has the DNA TGCAGCGTTGCCGCGGGGGGGCCGTACAATGAGCAGTTCTTC. Encoded protein: CSVAAGGPYNEQFF. V gene TRBV29-1 combines with J gene TRBJ2-1; 9 bases are a match to TRBD2. V was pared by 4 bases and J by 4 bases, with 5 bases of the junction left unmatched. Germline CDR1 is SQVTM and CDR2 is ANQGSEA. CDR3 length equals 14 residues.

This clonotype was observed at least ten times. The genes are TRBV28 and TRBJ1-1, with 11 bases lining up with TRBD1. After removal of 8 bases from V and 5 bases from J, the junction contained 10 bases not matched to a gene. This CDR3 has 15 amino acids. Germline V gene lookup returns CDR1 MDHEN and CDR2 SYDVKM. The CDR3 loop reads CASLKLGQGETEAFF. As DNA, the CDR3 is TGTGCCAGCCTGAAGTTGGGACAGGGGGAGACTGAAGCTTTCTTT. Variable domain in full (rest from reference TRBV28 and TRBJ1-1): DVKVTQSSRYLVKRTGEKVFLECVQDMDHENMFWYRQDPGLGLRLIYFSYDVKMKEKGDIPEGYSVSREKKERFSLILESASTNQTSMYLCASLKLGQGETEAFFGQGTRLTVV.

V and J are TRBV27 and TRBJ2-2; TRBD2 aligns across 10 bases. V lost 4 bases to trimming and J lost 7 bases; unmatched junction nucleotides: 12. The CDR3 is made up of 17 amino acids. The germline V gene has CDR1 MNHEY and CDR2 SMNVEV (reference sequence). The CDR3 is CASSSLLAGDRHGELFF. Here the CDR3 DNA reads TGTGCCAGCAGTTCCCTCCTAGCGGGAGATCGCCACGGGGAGCTGTTTTTT.

The chain links TRBV12-5 to TRBJ2-1; D not certain. Trimming removed 1 base from V and 8 bases from J, with 27 bases in between. Germline lookup yields CDR1 LGHNT and CDR2 FRNRAP. The CDR3 consists of 19 residues. Here the CDR3 DNA reads TGTGCTAGTGGTTTGGATAGCCCTCCAGGTAGTCTCCAGTTAGATGAGCAGTTCTTC. Encoded protein: CASGLDSPPGSLQLDEQFF.

In its sample, this clonotype was seen a few times. This chain links TRBV12-3 or TRBV12-4 with TRBJ2-7; D is unresolved. The CDR3 spans 15 residues. Trimming shortened V by 3 bases and J by 5 bases, and 17 bases separated the two germline ends. The CDR3 loop is CASSFGRGHINEQYF. CDR3 nucleotides: TGTGCCAGCAGTTTCGGCCGTGGGCACATCAACGAGCAGTACTTC.

The chain joins TRBV12-3 or TRBV12-4 to TRBJ1-2; D gene unclear. The CDR3 spans 15 residues. The V end lost 10 bases, the J end lost 3 bases, and 21 bases lay between the germline ends. In nucleotides, the CDR3 is TGTGCCACCCGACGGAGACATCCGCTCGACTATGGCTACACCTTC. Translation gives CATRRRHPLDYGYTF.

This chain links TRBV6-5 with TRBJ1-2, with TRBD1 identical over 7 bases. The germline V gene encodes CDR1 MNHEY and CDR2 SVGAGI. The V segment lost 6 bases and the J segment 4 bases; nucleotides outside the gene matches: 14. The length of the CDR3 is 16 residues. CDR3 coding DNA: TGTGCCAGCAGGTTACAGGGGCCCCTACCTTTCTATGGCTACACCTTC. Protein: CASRLQGPLPFYGYTF.